A single sample gave rise to the 30 T cell receptor beta chains below, sequenced in a study of blood T cell repertoires in COVID-19. Libraries were prepared by immunoSEQ multiplex PCR; TCRdb keeps only in-frame clonotypes and omits some of them. Here the sample spans fewer than 200,000 clones, approximately 90% being singletons. What was sequenced was peripheral blood. All receptors come from a woman in her forties or fifties with acute or convalescent COVID-19.

Concerning this clone: A junction boundary mismatches the germline segment, possibly from a read error. The chain recombines TRBV6-2 or TRBV6-3 with TRBJ2-7, with D hard to call. This CDR3 region has 13 residues. From germline, CDR1 is MNHEY and CDR2 SVGEGT. This CDR3 reads CASSYFSSHEQYF. The CDR3, as DNA: TGTGCCAGCAGTTACTTTAGCTCCCACGAGCAGTACTTC.

Worth noting for this clone: Within the sample, other DNA sequences also encode this same CDR3. This chain uses TRBV2 with TRBJ1-2; D gene unclear. The V end lost 8 bases, the J end lost 2 bases, and 6 bases lay between the germline ends. Germline CDR1 is SNHLY and CDR2 is FYNNEI. This CDR3 has 11 residues. CDR3 coding DNA: TGTGCCAGCGTCGAGAACTATGGCTACACCTTC. Translating it yields CASVENYGYTF.

The chain links TRBV7-9 to TRBJ2-2; perhaps TRBD2 as D (5 bases). This CDR3 contains 12 residues. Per germline, CDR1 SEHNR and CDR2 FQNEAQ (reference sequence). The V end lost 8 bases, the J end lost 5 bases, and 9 bases lay between the germline ends. In nucleotides, the CDR3 is TGTGCCAGCCGCTCGGGGACCGGGGAGCTGTTTTTT. Protein: CASRSGTGELFF.

The chain couples TRBV12-3 or TRBV12-4 to TRBJ2-2; possible D gene TRBD1, 5 bases. The CDR3 loop spans 13 amino acids. V dropped 6 bases and J dropped 6 bases, with 11 bases sitting between them. In DNA form, the CDR3 reads TGTGCCAGCAGACTACTGGGGCCCGGGGAGCTGTTTTTT. Residues: CASRLLGPGELFF.

The chain carries TRBV9 and TRBJ2-1; TRBD2 aligns across 14 bases. Germline CDR1 reads SGDLS; CDR2 reads YYNGEE. The CDR3 spans 16 residues. V shed 4 bases, J shed 6 bases, and the junction held 6 bases outside the gene matches. CDR3 bases: TGTGCCAGCAGCAGACTAGCGGGGGGGCTTAGCAATGAGCAGTTCTTC. It is translated as CASSRLAGGLSNEQFF.

The rearrangement links TRBV20-1 to TRBJ2-7; tentatively, D is TRBD2 (5 bases). The CDR3 totals 11 residues. Per the germline V gene, CDR1 is DFQATT and CDR2 is SNEGSKA (reference sequence). The V end was cut by 7 bases, the J end by 2 bases, with 9 bases between. CDR3 in amino acids: CSGEFAYEQYF. In DNA, the CDR3 is TGCAGTGGGGAGTTCGCCTACGAGCAGTACTTC.

The chain uses TRBV27 and TRBJ2-3, with D tentatively TRBD2 (6 bases). The germline V and J ends were trimmed by 5 bases and 2 bases, with 14 bases remaining between them. Germline CDR1 is MNHEY and CDR2 is SMNVEV (reference sequence). The CDR3 contains 15 residues. CDR3 sequence reads: CASSPTSWDTDTQYF. DNA of the CDR3: TGTGCCAGCAGTCCCACTAGCTGGGACACAGATACGCAGTATTTT.

This sequence joins TRBV27 and TRBJ1-6; weak D call: TRBD1 (6 bases). Germline loops: CDR1 MNHEY, CDR2 SMNVEV (reference sequence). V dropped 7 bases and J dropped 2 bases, with 12 bases sitting between them. The CDR3 runs 15 residues. The CDR3 here is CASNAGATYNSPLHF. The CDR3 nucleotides read TGTGCCAGCAATGCAGGGGCCACCTATAATTCACCCCTCCACTTT.

The J gene is TRBJ2-1, the V gene TRBV9; tentatively, D is TRBD1 (6 bases). Germline V lookup: CDR1 SGDLS, CDR2 YYNGEE. Trimming shortened V by 4 bases and J by 1 base, and 12 bases separated the two germline ends. The CDR3 length is 15 residues. CDR3 in amino acids: CASSRGGESYNEQFF. The CDR3 nucleotides read TGTGCCAGCAGCAGAGGGGGTGAGTCCTACAATGAGCAGTTCTTC.

This chain uses TRBV12-3 or TRBV12-4 with TRBJ2-3; D possibly corresponds to TRBD2 (6 bases). CDR3 length: 13 amino acids. Trimming removed 3 bases from V and 6 bases from J, with 10 bases in between. In nucleotides, the CDR3 is TGTGCCAGCAGTTTGCGAGCGGGTGATACGCAGTATTTT. This encodes CASSLRAGDTQYF.

The count of this clone is one. The chain combines TRBV5-1 with TRBJ2-5; TRBD2 aligns across 12 bases. This CDR3 has 16 residues. V lost 4 bases and J lost 3; bases outside the gene matches: 7. Germline CDR1 is SGHRS and CDR2 is YFSETQ. CDR3 in amino acids: CASSRTSGTLKETQYF. In DNA, the CDR3 is TGCGCCAGCAGCCGGACTAGCGGGACCCTGAAAGAGACCCAGTACTTC.

Of note for this clone: The same CDR3 can be traced to other DNA sequences in this sample. V and J are TRBV5-1 and TRBJ1-1; D not resolved. The germline CDR1 and CDR2 sequences are SGHRS and YFSETQ. V dropped 2 bases and J dropped 0 bases, with 5 bases sitting between them. The CDR3 length is 13 residues. As DNA, the CDR3 is TGCGCCAGCAGCTTAGGAGTGAACACTGAAGCTTTCTTT. Protein sequence: CASSLGVNTEAFF.

V gene TRBV3-1 (or the pseudogene TRBV3-2) combines with J gene TRBJ2-7, with D perhaps matching TRBD2 (6 bases). The CDR3 runs to 13 residues. Per germline, CDR1 LGHDT and CDR2 YNNKEL (reference sequence). V was trimmed by 4 bases and J by 6 bases, leaving 13 bases between them. CDR3 sequence reads: CASSPLGGVEQYF. CDR3 DNA: TGTGCCAGCAGCCCGCTTGGAGGGGTCGAGCAGTACTTC.

About this clone itself: The sample holds other DNA sequences that translate to the same CDR3. This rearrangement joins TRBV7-9 to TRBJ1-5, with TRBD1 identical over 7 bases. CDR1 is SEHNR, CDR2 FQNEAQ, per germline (reference sequence). The V segment lost 5 bases and the J segment 7 bases; nucleotides outside the gene matches: 8. The CDR3 is made up of 14 amino acids. DNA for the CDR3: TGTGCCAGCAGCCTAAAGGGGGCTGGACAGCCCCAGCATTTT. It is translated as CASSLKGAGQPQHF.

V is TRBV6-2 or TRBV6-3 and J is TRBJ2-1, with TRBD1 identical over 12 bases. Germline CDR1 and CDR2: MNHEY and SVGEGT. The CDR3 is 17 residues long. V was pared by 0 bases and J by 5 bases, with 5 bases of the junction left unmatched. CDR3 sequence: CASSYSLGQGAHNEQFF. CDR3 DNA: TGTGCCAGCAGTTACTCGCTGGGACAGGGGGCGCACAATGAGCAGTTCTTC.

The chain uses TRBV30 and TRBJ1-2, with D perhaps matching TRBD1 (6 bases). Germline V CDR1 and CDR2: GTSNPN, SVGIG (reference sequence). The CDR3 is made up of 16 amino acids. V shed 3 bases and J shed 3 bases, with 20 bases lying between them. This chain's CDR3 is CAWSPISWTEDYGYTF. The CDR3 DNA is TGTGCCTGGAGCCCCATCTCCTGGACAGAGGACTATGGCTACACCTTC. Full variable domain (remainder filled in from reference TRBV30 and TRBJ1-2): SQTIHQWPATLVQPVGSPLSLECTVEGTSNPNLYWYRQAAGRGLQLLFYSVGIGQISSEVPQNLSASRPQDRQFILSSKKLLLSDSGFYLCAWSPISWTEDYGYTFGSGTRLTVV.

Only a few counts were recorded for this clone. The gene calls are TRBV29-1 and TRBJ1-2; 12 bases map to TRBD1. The CDR3 extends over 14 amino acids. Germline CDR1 and CDR2: SQVTM and ANQGSEA. The V segment lost 7 bases and the J segment 7 bases; nucleotides outside the gene matches: 10. In DNA, the CDR3 is TGCAGCGCCTTTGGAGGGACAGGGGGCTCTGGCTACACCTTC. Translating it yields CSAFGGTGGSGYTF.

J is TRBJ2-5 and V is TRBV5-1, with D possibly matching TRBD2 (6 bases). Trimming removed 2 bases from V and 5 bases from J, with 10 bases in between. The CDR3 length is 13 residues. In germline, CDR1 is SGHRS, CDR2 YFSETQ. The CDR3 loop reads CASSFTSFETQYF. The CDR3 DNA reads TGCGCCAGCAGCTTCACTAGCTTCGAGACCCAGTACTTC.

The genes are TRBV3-1 (or the pseudogene TRBV3-2) and TRBJ1-5; D possibly corresponds to TRBD1 (5 bases). V was clipped by 6 bases and J by 0 bases, with 27 bases between them. CDR1 is LGHDT, CDR2 YNNKEL, per germline (reference sequence). The CDR3 sequence is 20 residues long. Here the CDR3 DNA reads TGTGCCAGCAGTCCCGGGAGAGGGGTTCAAGGCGGACATAGCAATCAGCCCCAGCATTTT. It translates to CASSPGRGVQGGHSNQPQHF.

The chain couples TRBV3-1 (or the pseudogene TRBV3-2) to TRBJ2-7, with a tentative D call TRBD2 (6 bases). Per the germline V gene, CDR1 is LGHDT and CDR2 is YNNKEL (reference sequence). The CDR3 length is 16 residues. Trimming left V 4 bases short and J 2 bases short, with 18 bases between. CDR3: CASSPPAGTSPYEQYF. DNA for the CDR3: TGTGCCAGCAGCCCTCCCGCGGGGACCAGTCCCTACGAGCAGTACTTC.

The V call is TRBV30, the J call TRBJ1-1, with D maybe TRBD1 (5 bases). The germline CDR1 and CDR2 sequences are GTSNPN and SVGIG (reference sequence). Trimming stripped 3 bases from V and 6 bases from J, with 11 bases between. This CDR3 region has 12 residues. The CDR3 DNA reads as TGTGCCTGGAGCCGTACGGGGGCTGAAGCTTTCTTT. It codes for CAWSRTGAEAFF.

V usage is TRBV6-2 or TRBV6-3 and J usage is TRBJ2-2; 9 nucleotides align to TRBD2. Trimming cost V 6 bases and J 7 bases; bases outside gene matches: 15. This CDR3 spans 17 amino acids. Germline CDR1 and CDR2: MNHEY and SVGEGT. Written as DNA, the CDR3 is TGTGCCAGCAGCCCCATTCCTAATAGCGGGAGCGGCGGGGAGCTGTTTTTT. Translated, it gives CASSPIPNSGSGGELFF.

This clone was seen once. The CDR3 loop reads CASSRGREGYEQYF. CDR3 sequence (DNA): TGTGCCAGCAGCCGGGGGCGGGAGGGCTACGAGCAGTACTTC. V is TRBV7-8 and J is TRBJ2-7; 9 nucleotides match TRBD2. The germline V gene has CDR1 SGHVS and CDR2 FQNEAQ. The ends lost 5 bases at V and 3 bases at J; junction bases unmatched: 5. The CDR3 totals 14 residues.

A single count supports this clone. V gene TRBV3-1 (or the pseudogene TRBV3-2) combines with J gene TRBJ1-5; D not resolved. The germline gives CDR1 LGHDT, CDR2 YNNKEL (reference sequence). The V end was cut by 1 base, the J end by 3 bases, with 16 bases between. This CDR3 is built from 17 residues. The CDR3 loop reads CASSQGRAPLSNQPQHF. CDR3 coding DNA: TGTGCCAGCAGCCAAGGGCGGGCGCCTTTATCCAATCAGCCCCAGCATTTT.

This sequence joins TRBV18 and TRBJ1-1, with D tentatively TRBD1 (6 bases). CDR1 and CDR2 from the germline V gene are KGHSH and LQKENI. CDR3 length equals 14 residues. V was cut by 1 base and J by 1 base, with 7 bases left in between. The CDR3 coding sequence is TGTGCCAGCTCACCACAGACAGGGAACACTGAAGCTTTCTTT. Amino acid sequence: CASSPQTGNTEAFF.

The rearrangement uses TRBV15 and TRBJ2-5; 8 nucleotides agree with TRBD2. The CDR3 has 15 amino acids. CDR1 and CDR2 from the germline V gene are LNHNV and YYDKDF (reference sequence). V shed 1 base and J 4 bases; nucleotides not matched to a gene: 5. Written as DNA, the CDR3 is TGTGCCACCAGCAGAGGGGCGGGGGGAGGAGAGACCCAGTACTTC. The encoded protein is CATSRGAGGGETQYF.

The chain joins TRBV27 to TRBJ1-5, with D unclear. Germline loops: CDR1 MNHEY, CDR2 SMNVEV (reference sequence). The CDR3 loop spans 16 amino acids. Trimming stripped 6 bases from V and 1 base from J, with 16 bases between. CDR3 sequence: CASRPGVQRSNQPQHF. The CDR3 DNA reads as TGTGCCAGCAGACCCGGTGTACAGCGGAGCAATCAGCCCCAGCATTTT.

The gene calls are TRBV7-6 and TRBJ1-1, with 9 bases identical to TRBD1. Germline CDR1 SGHVS, CDR2 FNYEAQ. V gave up 2 bases and J gave up 2 bases; unmatched junction bases: 6. The CDR3 is 16 residues long. The CDR3 region has the DNA TGTGCCAGCAGCTTACTAGGGACAGGGCCTAACACTGAAGCTTTCTTT. This encodes CASSLLGTGPNTEAFF.

The chain has TRBV6-5 and TRBJ2-5; D is unresolved. Germline loops: CDR1 MNHEY, CDR2 SVGAGI. The V gene lost 5 bases and the J gene lost 4 bases, with 5 bases spanning the gap. The CDR3 has 11 residues. In DNA, the CDR3 is TGTGCCAGCAGTCGCGGAGAGACCCAGTACTTC. This encodes CASSRGETQYF.

V gene TRBV6-1 combines with J gene TRBJ2-2, with 12 bases matching TRBD1. Trimming took 4 bases from V and 6 from J; bases not matched to a gene: 9. This CDR3 spans 17 amino acids. CDR1 MNHNS and CDR2 SASEGT come from the germline V gene. The CDR3 coding sequence is TGTGCCAGCAGTGTCTTCCGGGACAGGGGGCTGTCCGGGGAGCTGTTTTTT. Amino acids: CASSVFRDRGLSGELFF.